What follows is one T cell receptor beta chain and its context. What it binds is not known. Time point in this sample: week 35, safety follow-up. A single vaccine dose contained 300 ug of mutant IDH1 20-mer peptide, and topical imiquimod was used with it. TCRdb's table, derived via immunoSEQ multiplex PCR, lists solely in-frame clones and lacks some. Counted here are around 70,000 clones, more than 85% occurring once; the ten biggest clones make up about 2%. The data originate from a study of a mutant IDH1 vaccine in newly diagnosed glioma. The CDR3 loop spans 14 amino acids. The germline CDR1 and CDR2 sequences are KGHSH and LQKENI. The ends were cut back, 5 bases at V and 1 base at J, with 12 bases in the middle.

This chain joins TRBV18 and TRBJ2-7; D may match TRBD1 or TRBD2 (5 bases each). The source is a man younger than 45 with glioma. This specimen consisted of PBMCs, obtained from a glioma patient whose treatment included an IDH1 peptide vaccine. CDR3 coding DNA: TGTGCCAGCTCAGCCGGGACGACGTCCTACGAGCAGTACTTC. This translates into CASSAGTTSYEQYF. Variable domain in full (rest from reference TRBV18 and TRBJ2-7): NAGVMQNPRHLVRRRGQEARLRCSPMKGHSHVYWYRQLPEEGLKFMVYLQKENIIDESGMPKERFSAEFPKEGPSILRIQQVVRGDSAAYFCASSAGTTSYEQYFGPGTRLTVT.